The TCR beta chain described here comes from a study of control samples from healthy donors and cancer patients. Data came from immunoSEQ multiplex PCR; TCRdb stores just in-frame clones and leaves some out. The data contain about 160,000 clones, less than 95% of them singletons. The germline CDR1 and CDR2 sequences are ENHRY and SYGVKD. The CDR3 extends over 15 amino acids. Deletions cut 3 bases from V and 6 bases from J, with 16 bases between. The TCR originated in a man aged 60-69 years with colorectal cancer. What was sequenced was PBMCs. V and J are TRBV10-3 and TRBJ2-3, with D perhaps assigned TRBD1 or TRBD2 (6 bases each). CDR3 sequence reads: CAISDDGGQGDTQYF. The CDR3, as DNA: TGTGCCATCAGTGACGACGGGGGCCAAGGGGATACGCAGTATTTT.